The source of this T cell receptor beta chain is a study of shared T cell receptors in the human thymus. Libraries were prepared by immunoSEQ multiplex PCR; TCRdb keeps only in-frame clonotypes and omits some of them. The repertoire holds over 350,000 clones, 95% seen once, with about 0.02% in the top ten. This clone is a singleton in its sample. This CDR3 has 16 amino acids. Germline V gene lookup returns CDR1 MNHNY and CDR2 SVGAGI (reference sequence). The V and J ends lost 6 bases and 4 bases respectively, with 19 bases between them. The chain links TRBV6-6 to TRBJ2-1; D possibly corresponds to TRBD1 (6 bases). The receptor was isolated from a human donor. The sample taken for sequencing was thymocytes. The CDR3 here is CASSKSMERGYNEQFF. The CDR3 DNA follows: TGTGCCAGCAGCAAAAGTATGGAGAGGGGGTACAATGAGCAGTTCTTC.